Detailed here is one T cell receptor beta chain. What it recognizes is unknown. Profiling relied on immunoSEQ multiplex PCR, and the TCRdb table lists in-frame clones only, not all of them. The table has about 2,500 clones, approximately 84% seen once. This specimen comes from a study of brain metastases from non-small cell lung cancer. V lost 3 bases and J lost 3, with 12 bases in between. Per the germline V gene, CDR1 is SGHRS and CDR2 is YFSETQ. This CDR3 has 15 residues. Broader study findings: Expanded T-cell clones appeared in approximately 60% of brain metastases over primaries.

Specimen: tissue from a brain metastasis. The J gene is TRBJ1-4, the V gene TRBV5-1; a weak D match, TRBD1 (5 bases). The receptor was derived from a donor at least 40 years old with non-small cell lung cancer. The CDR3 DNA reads TGCGCCAGCAGCTGGGACCCCAGATCTAATGAAAAACTGTTTTTT. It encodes CASSWDPRSNEKLFF.